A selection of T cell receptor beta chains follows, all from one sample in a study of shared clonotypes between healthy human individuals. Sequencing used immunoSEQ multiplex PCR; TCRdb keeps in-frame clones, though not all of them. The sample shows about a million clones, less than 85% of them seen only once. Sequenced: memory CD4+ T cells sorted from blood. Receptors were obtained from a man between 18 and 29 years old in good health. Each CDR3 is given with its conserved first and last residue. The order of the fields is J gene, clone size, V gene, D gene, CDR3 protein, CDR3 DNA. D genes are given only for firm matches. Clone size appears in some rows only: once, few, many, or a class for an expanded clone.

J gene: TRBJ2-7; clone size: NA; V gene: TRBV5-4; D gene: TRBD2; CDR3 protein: CASSAGGSGSYEQYF; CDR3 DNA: TGTGCCAGCAGCGCGGGAGGTAGCGGGTCCTACGAGCAGTACTTC
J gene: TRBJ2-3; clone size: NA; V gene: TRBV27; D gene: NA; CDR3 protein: CASSPSTDTQYF; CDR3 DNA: TGTGCCAGCAGCCCCAGCACAGATACGCAGTATTTT
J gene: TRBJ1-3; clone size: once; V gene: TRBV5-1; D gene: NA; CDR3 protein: CASSLDFFSGNTIYF; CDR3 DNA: TGCGCCAGCAGCTTGGATTTTTTCTCTGGAAACACCATATATTTT
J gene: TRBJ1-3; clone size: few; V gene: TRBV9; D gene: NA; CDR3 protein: CASSGQTGYGNTIYF; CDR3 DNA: TGTGCCAGCAGCGGACAGACAGGATACGGAAACACCATATATTTT
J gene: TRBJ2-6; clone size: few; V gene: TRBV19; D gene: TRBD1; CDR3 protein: CASRRQGTGANVLTF; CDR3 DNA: TGTGCCAGTAGGAGACAGGGGACCGGGGCCAACGTCCTGACTTTC
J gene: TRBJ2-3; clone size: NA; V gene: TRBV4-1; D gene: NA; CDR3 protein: CASSQSGSFTDTQYF; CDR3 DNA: TGCGCCAGCAGCCAATCCGGAAGTTTCACAGATACGCAGTATTTT
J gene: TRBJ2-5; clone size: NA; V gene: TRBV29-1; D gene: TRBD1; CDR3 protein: CSASPGTGSEETQYF; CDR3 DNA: TGCAGCGCATCCCCCGGGACAGGGTCGGAAGAGACCCAGTACTTC
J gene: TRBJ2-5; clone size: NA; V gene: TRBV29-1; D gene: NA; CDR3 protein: CSVTRAGRQETQYF; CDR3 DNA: TGCAGCGTGACACGGGCGGGCCGACAAGAGACCCAGTACTTC
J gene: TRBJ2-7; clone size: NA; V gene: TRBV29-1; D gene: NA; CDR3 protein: CSVESPGSHYEQYF; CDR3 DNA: TGCAGCGTTGAATCACCAGGCTCCCACTACGAGCAGTACTTC
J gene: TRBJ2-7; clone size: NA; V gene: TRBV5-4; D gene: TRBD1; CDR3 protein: CASSLRQGASYEQYF; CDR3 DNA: TGTGCCAGCAGCCTACGACAGGGGGCTTCCTACGAGCAGTACTTC
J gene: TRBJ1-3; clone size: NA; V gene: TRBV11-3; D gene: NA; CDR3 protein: CASSDPEGQGNSSGNTIYF; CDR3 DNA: TGTGCCAGCAGCGACCCCGAGGGGCAGGGAAACAGCTCTGGAAACACCATATATTTT
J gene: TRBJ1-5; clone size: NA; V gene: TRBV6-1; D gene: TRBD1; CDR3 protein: CASSGRDSRSPLLNQPQHF; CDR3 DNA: TGTGCCAGCAGTGGACGGGACAGCCGCAGCCCTCTCCTCAATCAGCCCCAGCATTTT
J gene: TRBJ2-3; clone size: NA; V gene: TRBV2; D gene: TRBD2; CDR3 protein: CASSVLAGTDTQYF; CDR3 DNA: TGTGCCAGCAGTGTACTAGCGGGCACAGATACGCAGTATTTT
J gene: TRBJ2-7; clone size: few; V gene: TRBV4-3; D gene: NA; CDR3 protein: CASSQEDLASNEQYF; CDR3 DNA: TGCGCCAGCAGCCAAGAGGACCTAGCGTCCAACGAGCAGTACTTC
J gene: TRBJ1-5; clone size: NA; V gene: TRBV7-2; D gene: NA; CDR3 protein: CASSLYGGGNQPQHF; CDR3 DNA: TGTGCCAGCAGCTTATACGGGGGGGGCAATCAGCCCCAGCATTTT
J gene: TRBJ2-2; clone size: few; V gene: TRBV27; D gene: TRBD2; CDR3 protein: CASSFRTRTSKRGGNTGELFF; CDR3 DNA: TGTGCCAGCAGTTTTCGGACCCGAACCTCCAAGCGGGGGGGAAACACCGGGGAGCTGTTTTTT
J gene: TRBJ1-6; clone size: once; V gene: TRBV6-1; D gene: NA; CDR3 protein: CASSGLGGSLHF; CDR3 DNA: TGTGCCAGCAGTGGACTAGGCGGGTCCCTCCACTTT
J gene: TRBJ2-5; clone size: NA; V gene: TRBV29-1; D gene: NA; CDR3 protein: CSAWGEKETQYF; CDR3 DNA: TGCAGCGCATGGGGGGAGAAAGAGACCCAGTACTTC
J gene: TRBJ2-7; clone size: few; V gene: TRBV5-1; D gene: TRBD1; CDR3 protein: CASSRDEGAYEQYF; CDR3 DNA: TGCGCCAGCAGCCGGGATGAGGGGGCTTACGAGCAGTACTTC